The clone carrying this TCR beta chain was observed many times. Two negative PCRs, clearance, or symptom resolution characterized the recovered Cohort 3 donors. The sample belongs to a study of blood T cell repertoires in COVID-19. Study details: T cells, B-cell-depleted T cells, or PBMCs provided the cDNA or gDNA that served as material.

CDR3 length: 17 amino acids. Germline CDR1 is MDHEN and CDR2 is SYDVKM. Trimming shortened V by 7 bases and J by 0 bases, and 21 bases separated the two germline ends. Sequenced by immunoSEQ multiplex PCR; TCRdb stores in-frame clones only, minus some. The sample holds 150,000 to 200,000 clones; approximately 85% are singletons and the top ten take 9% to 10%. The chain joins TRBV28 to TRBJ1-2; no reliable D call. Sequenced material: PBMCs or T cells enriched from blood (not recorded which). The sequence was collected from a woman aged 18-35 years who had recovered from COVID-19. The CDR3 here is CASNTRGMGRPNYGYTF. CDR3 nucleotides: TGTGCCAGCAATACCCGGGGTATGGGCCGGCCTAACTATGGCTACACCTTC.